This T cell receptor (beta chain) comes out of a study of Ad26.COV2.S vaccination and SARS-CoV-2 variants. The treatment is: roughly 18 received Ad26.COV2.S at low or high dose, single or two shots; roughly five received placebo; per-sample allocation not given. At day 63 after the first vaccine or placebo injection, samples were drawn. The data were produced by immunoSEQ multiplex PCR, yet TCRdb's version contains in-frame clones alone and is incomplete. This table has a few hundred thousand clones, around 82% appearing once. This clone was counted only a few times. The receptor was isolated from a person between 18 and 59 years old who received the Ad26.COV2.S COVID-19 vaccine or a placebo. Sequenced here: peripheral blood, sampled in a trial of Ad26.COV2.S vaccine versus placebo.

The CDR3: CASSLTLGAQETQYF. Here the CDR3 DNA reads TGTGCCAGCAGCTTAACTTTGGGGGCCCAAGAGACCCAGTACTTC. The J gene is TRBJ2-5, the V gene TRBV7-9, with a possible D match to TRBD1 (6 bases). The V gene's germline CDR1 is SEHNR and CDR2 FQNEAQ (reference sequence). There are 15 residues in the CDR3. V shed 2 bases and J shed 1 base, with 11 bases lying between them.